This section outlines one T cell receptor (beta chain) sequence together with its context. This sample is part of a study of CD8+ T cells in alopecia areata. Trimming removed 3 bases from V and 4 bases from J, with 11 bases in between. This CDR3 region has 14 residues. cDNA reverse transcribed from extracted RNA served as the sequencing template. Generated by immunoSEQ multiplex PCR, the TCRdb table keeps only in-frame clones and is missing some. The sample carries tens of thousands of clones, 25% to 35% recorded once. The treatment denotes: oral pan-JAK inhibitor, 5-10 mg twice daily. The chain carries TRBV23-1 and TRBJ2-3, with D possibly matching TRBD1 (6 bases). TRBV23-1 has ORF status, its function being uncertain. The sample consisted of CD8+ T cells sorted from blood, taken at week 4, from a patient treated with tofacitinib. The receptor's source is a human donor with alopecia areata. CDR3 sequence reads: CASSQGHPPDTQYF. CDR3 in DNA: TGCGCCAGCAGTCAGGGACACCCGCCAGATACGCAGTATTTT.